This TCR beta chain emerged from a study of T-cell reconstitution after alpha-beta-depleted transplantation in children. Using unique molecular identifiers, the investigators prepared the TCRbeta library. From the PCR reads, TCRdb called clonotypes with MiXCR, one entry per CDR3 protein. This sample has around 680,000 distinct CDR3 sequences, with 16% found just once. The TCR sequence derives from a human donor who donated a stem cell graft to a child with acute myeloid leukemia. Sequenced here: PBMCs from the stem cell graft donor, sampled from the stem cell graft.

The CDR3 DNA reads as TGCGCCAGCAGCCATGTGACAGGGGCTCTCACAGATACGCAGTATTTT. Translated: CASSHVTGALTDTQYF. This chain uses TRBV5-1 with TRBJ2-3; 8 nucleotides match TRBD1. The CDR3 length is 16 residues. CDR1 and CDR2 from the germline V gene are SGHRS and YFSETQ. The V and J ends lost 4 bases and 2 bases, in that order; junction bases with no gene match: 9.